The sequence of this T cell receptor (beta chain) was determined in a study of blood T cell repertoires in COVID-19. The wider study: The origin of the acute and convalescent COVID-19 samples was the United States, Italy and Spain. PBMCs, B-cell-depleted T cells, or T cells provided the cDNA or gDNA that made up the material.

In the source study's methods: Nucleated cell counts were estimated from reference gene primer amplification. This table comes from immunoSEQ multiplex PCR, and its TCRdb copy is limited to in-frame clones, with some not included. The DNA was the basis for D and trimming; V, J and clone size are from that table. This table holds some 200,000 clones, about 89% found once. This clone was recorded a few times. The CDR3 has 14 amino acids. Germline V gene lookup returns CDR1 SGHTA and CDR2 FQGNSA. J was trimmed by 3 bases and V by 2 bases; bases with no gene match: 2. The sequence was obtained from an older man with acute or convalescent COVID-19. The chain employs TRBV7-2 and TRBJ1-1, with TRBD1 matching 8 bases. Sequences were obtained from peripheral blood. For the CDR3, the DNA is TGTGCCAGCAGCTTAACAGGGGGGGACACTGAAGCTTTCTTT. Its protein is CASSLTGGDTEAFF.